This T cell receptor beta chain emerged from a study of shared clonotypes between healthy human individuals. This CDR3 has 13 amino acids. Germline values: CDR1 SGHDT, CDR2 YYEEEE. Trimming stripped 0 bases from V and 5 bases from J, with 6 bases between. Assay: immunoSEQ multiplex PCR; the TCRdb copy retains only in-frame clones and omits some. Of 550,000 to 750,000 clones listed, around 95% were seen once; the top ten hold approximately 0.1%. Cells designated naive CD8 were CD45RO-negative and were positively selected for CCR7, with terminally differentiated effector memory CD45RA+ cells excluded. V and J are TRBV5-6 and TRBJ2-4; the D is unclear. The sequence was collected from a woman aged 25 to 45 in good health. Sequences were obtained from naive CD8+ T cells sorted from blood. The CDR3 sequence is CASSLAVENIQYF. CDR3 nucleotide sequence: TGTGCCAGCAGCTTGGCCGTGGAAAACATTCAGTACTTC.